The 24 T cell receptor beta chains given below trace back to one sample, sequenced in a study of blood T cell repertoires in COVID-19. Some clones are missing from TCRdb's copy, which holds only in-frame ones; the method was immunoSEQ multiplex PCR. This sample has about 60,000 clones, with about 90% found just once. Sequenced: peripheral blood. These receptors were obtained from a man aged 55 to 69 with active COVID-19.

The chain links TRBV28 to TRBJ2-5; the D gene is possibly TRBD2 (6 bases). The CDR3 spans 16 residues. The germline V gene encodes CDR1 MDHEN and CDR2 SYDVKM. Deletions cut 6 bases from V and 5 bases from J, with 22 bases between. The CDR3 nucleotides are TGTGCCAGCAGAGTTTCGGCGGGACGGGTTTCCGAGACCCAGTACTTC. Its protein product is CASRVSAGRVSETQYF.

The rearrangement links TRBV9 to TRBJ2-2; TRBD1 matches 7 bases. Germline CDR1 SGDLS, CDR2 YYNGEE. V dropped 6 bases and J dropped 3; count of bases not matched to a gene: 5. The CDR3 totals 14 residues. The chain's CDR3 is CASMGTEDTGELFF. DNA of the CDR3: TGTGCCAGCATGGGGACAGAGGACACCGGGGAGCTGTTTTTT. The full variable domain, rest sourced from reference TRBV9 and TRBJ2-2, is DSGVTQTPKHLITATGQRVTLRCSPRSGDLSVYWYQQSLDQGLQFLIQYYNGEERAKGNILERFSAQQFPDLHSELNLSSLELGDSALYFCASMGTEDTGELFFGEGSRLTVL.

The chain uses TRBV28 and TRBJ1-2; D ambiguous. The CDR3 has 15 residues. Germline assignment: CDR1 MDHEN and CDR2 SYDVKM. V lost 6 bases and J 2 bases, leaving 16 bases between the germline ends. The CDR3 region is CASSHSSAGNYGYTF. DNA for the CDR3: TGTGCCAGCAGCCACAGCTCTGCGGGGAACTATGGCTACACCTTC.

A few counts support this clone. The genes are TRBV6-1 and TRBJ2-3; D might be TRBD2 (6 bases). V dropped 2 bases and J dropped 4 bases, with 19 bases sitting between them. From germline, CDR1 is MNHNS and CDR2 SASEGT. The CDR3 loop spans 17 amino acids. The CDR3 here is CASSEPLALRNADTQYF. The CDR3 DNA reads TGTGCCAGCAGTGAACCACTAGCCCTCCGAAACGCAGATACGCAGTATTTT.

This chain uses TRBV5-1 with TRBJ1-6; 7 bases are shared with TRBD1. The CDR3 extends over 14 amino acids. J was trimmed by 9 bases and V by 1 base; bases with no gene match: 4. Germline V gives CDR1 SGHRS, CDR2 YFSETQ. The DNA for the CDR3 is TGCGCCAGCAGCTTGCAGGGGGTTGGTTCACCCCTCCACTTT. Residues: CASSLQGVGSPLHF.

The CDR3 sequence: CASSLRDSGTDTQYF. CDR3 nucleotide sequence: TGTGCCAGCAGCCTTAGGGACAGTGGCACAGATACGCAGTATTTT. J is TRBJ2-3 and V is TRBV7-9; 7 positions agree with TRBD1. With 5 bases clipped from V and 1 base from J, the junction kept 6 bases outside the gene matches. Germline lookup yields CDR1 SEHNR and CDR2 FQNEAQ (reference sequence). This CDR3 spans 15 amino acids. Complete variable domain (other parts from reference TRBV7-9 and TRBJ2-3): DTGVSQNPRHKITKRGQNVTFRCDPISEHNRLYWYRQTLGQGPEFLTYFQNEAQLEKSRLLSDRFSAERPKGSFSTLEIQRTEQGDSAMYLCASSLRDSGTDTQYFGPGTRLTVL.

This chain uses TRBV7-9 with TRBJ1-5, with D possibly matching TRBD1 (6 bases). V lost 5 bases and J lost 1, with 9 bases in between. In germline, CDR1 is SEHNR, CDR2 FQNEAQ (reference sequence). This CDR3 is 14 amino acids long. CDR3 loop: CASSHQGSNQPQHF. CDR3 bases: TGTGCCAGCAGCCATCAGGGGAGCAATCAGCCCCAGCATTTT.

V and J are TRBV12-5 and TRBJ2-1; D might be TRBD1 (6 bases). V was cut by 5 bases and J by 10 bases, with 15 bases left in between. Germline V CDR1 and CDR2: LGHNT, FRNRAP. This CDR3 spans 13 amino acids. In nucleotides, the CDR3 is TGTGCTAGTGGTCTATCAGGGGTAAAGGAGCAGTTCTTC. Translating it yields CASGLSGVKEQFF.

The CDR3 DNA sequence: TGTGCCAGCAGCTTGCCTAGGGGGCTGGCGTATGGCTACACCTTC. It codes for CASSLPRGLAYGYTF. The chain links TRBV5-4 to TRBJ1-2; 7 nucleotides line up with TRBD1. Germline-derived CDR1 and CDR2 are SGHNT and YYREEE (reference sequence). The junction had 8 bases not matched to a gene; V was cut back by 1 base and J by 5 bases. The CDR3 has 15 amino acids.

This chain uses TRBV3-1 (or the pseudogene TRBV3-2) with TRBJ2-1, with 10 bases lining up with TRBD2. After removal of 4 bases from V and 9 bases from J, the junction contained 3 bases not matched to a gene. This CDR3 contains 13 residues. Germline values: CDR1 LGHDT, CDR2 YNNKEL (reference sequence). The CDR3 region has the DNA TGTGCCAGCAGCCCAGCGGGGGGGGCTGAGCAGTTCTTC. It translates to CASSPAGGAEQFF.

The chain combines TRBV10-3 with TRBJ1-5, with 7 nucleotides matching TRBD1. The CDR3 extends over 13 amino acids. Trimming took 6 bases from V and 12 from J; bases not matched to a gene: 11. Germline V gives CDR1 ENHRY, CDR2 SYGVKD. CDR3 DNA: TGTGCCATCAGCAGTCTGGAACAGGGGTTCCAGCATTTT. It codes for CAISSLEQGFQHF.

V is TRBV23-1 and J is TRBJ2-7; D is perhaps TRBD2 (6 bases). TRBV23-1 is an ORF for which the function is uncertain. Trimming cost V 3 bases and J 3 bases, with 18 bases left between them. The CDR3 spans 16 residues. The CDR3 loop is CASSHPTDPEGYEQYF. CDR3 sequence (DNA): TGCGCCAGCAGTCACCCAACCGACCCGGAGGGCTACGAGCAGTACTTC.

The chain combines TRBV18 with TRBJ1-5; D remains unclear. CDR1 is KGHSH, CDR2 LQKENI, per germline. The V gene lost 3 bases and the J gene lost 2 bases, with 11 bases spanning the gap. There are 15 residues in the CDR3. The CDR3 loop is CASSPAAGGNQPQHF. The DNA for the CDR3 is TGTGCCAGCTCACCGGCAGCCGGGGGCAATCAGCCCCAGCATTTT.

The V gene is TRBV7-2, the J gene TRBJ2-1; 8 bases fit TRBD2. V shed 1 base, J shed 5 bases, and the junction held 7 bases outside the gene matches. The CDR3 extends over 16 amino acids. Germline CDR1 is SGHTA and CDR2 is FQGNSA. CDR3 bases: TGTGCCAGCAGCTTAGGATGGACTAGCCCACACAATGAGCAGTTCTTC. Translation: CASSLGWTSPHNEQFF.

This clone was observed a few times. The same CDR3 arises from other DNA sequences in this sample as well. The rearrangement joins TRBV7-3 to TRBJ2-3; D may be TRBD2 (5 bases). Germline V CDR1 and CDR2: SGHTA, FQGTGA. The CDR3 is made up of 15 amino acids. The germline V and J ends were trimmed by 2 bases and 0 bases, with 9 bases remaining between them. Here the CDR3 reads CASSLAGGSTDTQYF. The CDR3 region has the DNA TGTGCCAGCAGCTTAGCGGGCGGGAGCACAGATACGCAGTATTTT.

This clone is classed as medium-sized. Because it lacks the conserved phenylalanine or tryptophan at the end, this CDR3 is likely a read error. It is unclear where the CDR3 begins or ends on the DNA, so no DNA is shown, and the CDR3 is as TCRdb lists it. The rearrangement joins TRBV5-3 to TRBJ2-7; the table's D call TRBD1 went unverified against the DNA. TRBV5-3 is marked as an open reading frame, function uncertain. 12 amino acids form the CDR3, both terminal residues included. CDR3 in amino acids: CARSFYGTGRLM.

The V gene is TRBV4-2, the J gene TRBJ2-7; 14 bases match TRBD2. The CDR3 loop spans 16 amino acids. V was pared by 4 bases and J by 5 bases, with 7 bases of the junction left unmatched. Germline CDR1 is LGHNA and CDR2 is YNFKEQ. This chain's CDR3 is CASSRPGTSGSHEQYF. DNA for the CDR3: TGTGCCAGCAGCCGACCCGGGACTAGCGGGAGCCACGAGCAGTACTTC.

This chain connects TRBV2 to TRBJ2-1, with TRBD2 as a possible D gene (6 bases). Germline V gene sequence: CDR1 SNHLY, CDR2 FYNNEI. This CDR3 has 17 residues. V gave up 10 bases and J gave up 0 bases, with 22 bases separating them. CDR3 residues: CAIWLSGPGDSYNEQFF. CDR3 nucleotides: TGTGCCATTTGGTTGTCGGGACCGGGAGACTCCTACAATGAGCAGTTCTTC.

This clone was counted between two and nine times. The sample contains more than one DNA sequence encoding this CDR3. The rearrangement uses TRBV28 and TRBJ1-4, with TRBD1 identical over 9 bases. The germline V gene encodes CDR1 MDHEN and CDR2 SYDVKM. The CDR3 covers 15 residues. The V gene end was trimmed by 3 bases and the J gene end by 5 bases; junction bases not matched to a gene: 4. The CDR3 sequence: CASSFGGQGNEKLFF. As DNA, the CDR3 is TGTGCCAGCAGTTTCGGGGGACAGGGAAATGAAAAACTGTTTTTT.

In nucleotides, the CDR3 is TGTGCCAGCAGCCCCGGTCCTAGCGGGGGGTACCAAGAGACCCAGTACTTC. Translating it yields CASSPGPSGGYQETQYF. The rearrangement links TRBV5-4 to TRBJ2-5, with 11 positions matching TRBD2. The length of the CDR3 is 17 residues. Germline V lookup: CDR1 SGHNT, CDR2 YYREEE (reference sequence). Unmatched junction bases numbered 8, after V lost 4 bases and J lost 0 bases.

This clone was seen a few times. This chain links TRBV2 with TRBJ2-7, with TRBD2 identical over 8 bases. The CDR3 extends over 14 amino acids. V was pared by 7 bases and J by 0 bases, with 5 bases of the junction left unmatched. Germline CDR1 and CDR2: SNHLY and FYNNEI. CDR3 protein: CASMGSGDSYEQYF. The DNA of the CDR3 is TGTGCCAGCATGGGTAGCGGGGACTCCTACGAGCAGTACTTC.

CDR3 bases: TGTGCCAGCAGTGAGCACTATTGGAACACCGGGGAGCTGTTTTTT. It encodes CASSEHYWNTGELFF. V is TRBV2 and J is TRBJ2-2; D not resolved. Trimming cost V 3 bases and J 1 base, with 9 bases left between them. The CDR3 consists of 15 residues. The germline CDR1 and CDR2 sequences are SNHLY and FYNNEI.

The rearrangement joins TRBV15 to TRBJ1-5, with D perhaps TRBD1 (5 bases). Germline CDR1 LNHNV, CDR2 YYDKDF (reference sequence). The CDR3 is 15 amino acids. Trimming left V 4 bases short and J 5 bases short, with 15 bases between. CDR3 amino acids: CATSNQGGGDQPQHF. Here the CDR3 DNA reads TGTGCCACCAGCAACCAGGGTGGAGGGGATCAGCCCCAGCATTTT. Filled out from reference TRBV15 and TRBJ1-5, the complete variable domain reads DAMVIQNPRYQVTQFGKPVTLSCSQTLNHNVMYWYQQKSSQAPKLLFHYYDKDFNNEADTPDNFQSRRPNTSFCFLDIRSPGLGDTAMYLCATSNQGGGDQPQHFGDGTRLSIL.

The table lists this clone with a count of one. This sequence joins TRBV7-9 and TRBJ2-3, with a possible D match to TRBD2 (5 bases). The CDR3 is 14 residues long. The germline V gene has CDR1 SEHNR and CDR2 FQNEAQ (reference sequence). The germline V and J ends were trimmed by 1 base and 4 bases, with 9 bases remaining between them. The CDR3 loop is CASSLEKGADTQYF. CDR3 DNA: TGTGCCAGCAGCTTAGAAAAGGGAGCAGATACGCAGTATTTT.